A selection of T cell receptor beta chains follows, all from one sample in a study of cytomegalovirus exposure and HLA in healthy donors. The data were produced by immunoSEQ multiplex PCR, yet TCRdb's version contains in-frame clones alone and is incomplete. In the table there are roughly 100,000 clones, about four fifths of which are singletons. Specimen: PBMCs. The receptor set was obtained from a man aged 25-45 years in good health and CMV-seropositive. CDR3s include the opening cysteine and the closing phenylalanine or tryptophan. A D gene is named only where the DNA matches it firmly. Clone size appears in some rows only: once, few, many, or a class for an expanded clone.

v_gene	d_gene	len	abundance	j_gene	CDR3nt	CDR3aa
TRBV11-2	.	16	.	TRBJ2-3	TGTGCCAGCAGCGTGATAGGGACATCGGTTGTAGATACGCAGTATTTT	CASSVIGTSVVDTQYF
TRBV20-1	.	11	.	TRBJ1-1	TGCAGTGCTCCAGATAACACTGAAGCTTTCTTT	CSAPDNTEAFF
TRBV6-6	TRBD1	13	.	TRBJ1-1	TGTGCCAGCGGGACAGGATACAACACTGAAGCTTTCTTT	CASGTGYNTEAFF
TRBV2	TRBD1	14	.	TRBJ1-5	TGTGCCAGCCAGGGACAGAATAGCAATCAGCCCCAGCATTTT	CASQGQNSNQPQHF
TRBV7-9	TRBD2	19	once	TRBJ2-1	TGTGCCAGCAGCTTAGCCGAAAAGACTAGCGGGAGGCCCTACAATGAGCAGTTCTTC	CASSLAEKTSGRPYNEQFF
TRBV5-4	TRBD2	13	.	TRBJ2-1	TGTAAGGCGGGAGGGGGTCCATACAATGAGCAGTTCTTC	CKAGGGPYNEQFF
TRBV6-6	.	15	few	TRBJ1-5	TGTGCCAGCAGCCCCTGGGAGGGGAGTAGTCAGCCCCAGCATTTT	CASSPWEGSSQPQHF
TRBV30	TRBD1	14	.	TRBJ1-2	TGTGCCTGGGGAGGGGGACAGGGGAACTATGGCTACACCTTC	CAWGGGQGNYGYTF
TRBV9	.	16	.	TRBJ2-1	TGTGCCAGCAGCGTAGACGCGGGGAGCTCCTACAATGAGCAGTTCTTC	CASSVDAGSSYNEQFF
TRBV5-1	TRBD2	17	.	TRBJ2-5	TGCGCCAGCAGCATTAATTACCCTAGCGGACCAGAAGAGACCCAGTACTTC	CASSINYPSGPEETQYF
TRBV30	TRBD2	14	once	TRBJ2-1	TGTGCCTGGATTCTAGCGGGAACCTACAATGAGCAGTTCTTC	CAWILAGTYNEQFF
TRBV19	.	15	.	TRBJ2-7	TGTGCCAGTAGTATCGGACGGCGGACATCCTACGAGCAGTACTTC	CASSIGRRTSYEQYF
TRBV28	.	15	.	TRBJ2-3	TGTGCCAGCAGCCTTGGTCCGGGAGGCACAGATACGCAGTATTTT	CASSLGPGGTDTQYF
TRBV7-2	.	13	.	TRBJ2-7	TGTGCCAGCAGCGCCGAACAGGGACGAGAGCAGTACTTC	CASSAEQGREQYF
TRBV5-1	TRBD1	16	.	TRBJ1-5	TGCGCCAGCAGCTTGACAGGGACAGAGAGCAATCAGCCCCAGCATTTT	CASSLTGTESNQPQHF
TRBV28	TRBD1	14	.	TRBJ2-7	TGTGCCAGCAAGGGGGCAGGGTGGATATACGAGCAGTACTTC	CASKGAGWIYEQYF
TRBV27	TRBD1	18	.	TRBJ2-2	TGTGCCAGCTCACCAGAGAGGGGGCTAAAGCTTGACACCGGGGAGCTGTTTTTT	CASSPERGLKLDTGELFF
TRBV7-9	TRBD1	15	.	TRBJ1-1	TGTGCCAGCAGCTTCGGGACAGGGGCGGGCACTGAAGCTTTCTTT	CASSFGTGAGTEAFF
TRBV2	TRBD2	17	.	TRBJ2-2	TGTGCCAGCAGTGAACCCACGGGACTAGCGGGAACCGGGGAGCTGTTTTTT	CASSEPTGLAGTGELFF
TRBV5-1	TRBD2	15	.	TRBJ2-7	TGCGCCAGCAGCATCTCTAGCGGGAGTCCCTACGAGCAGTACTTC	CASSISSGSPYEQYF
TRBV10-3	.	14	.	TRBJ1-5	TGTGCCATCAGTGAGAGACTAGCGGGTCAGCCCCAGCATTTT	CAISERLAGQPQHF
TRBV30	.	13	.	TRBJ2-7	TGTGCCTGGATACCCACTAACTCCTACGAGCAGTACTTC	CAWIPTNSYEQYF
TRBV28	.	14	.	TRBJ2-1	TGTGCCAGCAGGTCCTTACAGGGGAGGAATGAGCAGTTCTTC	CASRSLQGRNEQFF
TRBV13	.	13	once	TRBJ1-5	TGTGCCAGCAGCTTAGCGGGGAAACAGCCCCAGCATTTT	CASSLAGKQPQHF
TRBV2	.	12	.	TRBJ2-7	TGTGCCAGCAGTGAATCTAGCTACGAGCAGTACTTC	CASSESSYEQYF
TRBV28	TRBD1	14	.	TRBJ1-5	TGTGCCAGCAGCCTGACAGGGGGAAGACAGCCCCAGCATTTT	CASSLTGGRQPQHF
TRBV15	.	17	.	TRBJ2-7	TGTGCCACCAGCAGAGTGCTGGGGGCGAGCGGCGCGTACGAGCAGTACTTC	CATSRVLGASGAYEQYF
TRBV14	TRBD1	13	.	TRBJ2-1	TGTGCCAGCAACATAGGGACAGGGGCTGAGCAGTTCTTC	CASNIGTGAEQFF
TRBV7-9	TRBD2	19	.	TRBJ2-5	TGTTCCAGCAGCACCCCCTGGGGTGTAACGGGAGGGGTCCAAGAGACCCAGTACTTC	CSSSTPWGVTGGVQETQYF
TRBV30	.	14	.	TRBJ2-7	TGTGCTGGTCATCCGGAGTCCAACTCCTACGAGCAGTACTTC	CAGHPESNSYEQYF
TRBV29-1	.	16	.	TRBJ2-7	TGCAGCGTTATCGGGGGACCCTTTTCGGGGGCCTACGAGCAGTACTTC	CSVIGGPFSGAYEQYF
TRBV7-9	.	19	.	TRBJ1-5	TGTGCCAGCAGCCCCTGGGTACGGGGGGCTGATGGAAGCAATCAGCCCCAGCATTTT	CASSPWVRGADGSNQPQHF
TRBV5-6	.	15	once	TRBJ2-3	TGTGCCAGCAGCTTTCGGACTGGGGGCACAGATACGCAGTATTTT	CASSFRTGGTDTQYF
TRBV6-5	.	13	.	TRBJ1-2	TGTGCCAGCAGCTTTTCGGGAAACTATGGCTACACCTTC	CASSFSGNYGYTF